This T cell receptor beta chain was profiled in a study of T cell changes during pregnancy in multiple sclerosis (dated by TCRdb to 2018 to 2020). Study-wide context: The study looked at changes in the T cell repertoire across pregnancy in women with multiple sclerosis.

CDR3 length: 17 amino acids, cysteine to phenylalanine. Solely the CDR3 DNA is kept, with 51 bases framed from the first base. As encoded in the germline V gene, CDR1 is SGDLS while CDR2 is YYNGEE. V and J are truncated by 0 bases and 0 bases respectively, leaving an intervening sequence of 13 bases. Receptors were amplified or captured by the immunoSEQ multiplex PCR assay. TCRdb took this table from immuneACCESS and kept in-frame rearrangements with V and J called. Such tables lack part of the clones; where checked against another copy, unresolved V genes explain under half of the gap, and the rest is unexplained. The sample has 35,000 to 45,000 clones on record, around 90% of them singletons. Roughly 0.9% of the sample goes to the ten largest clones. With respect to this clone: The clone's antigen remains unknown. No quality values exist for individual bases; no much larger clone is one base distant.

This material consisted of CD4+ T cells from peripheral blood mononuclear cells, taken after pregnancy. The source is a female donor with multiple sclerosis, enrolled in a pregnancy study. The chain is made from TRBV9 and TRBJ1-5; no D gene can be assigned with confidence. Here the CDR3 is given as CASSVEGSQSSNQPQHF. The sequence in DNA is TGTGCCAGCAGCGTAGAAGGGAGCCAGTCTAGCAATCAGCCCCAGCATTTT.